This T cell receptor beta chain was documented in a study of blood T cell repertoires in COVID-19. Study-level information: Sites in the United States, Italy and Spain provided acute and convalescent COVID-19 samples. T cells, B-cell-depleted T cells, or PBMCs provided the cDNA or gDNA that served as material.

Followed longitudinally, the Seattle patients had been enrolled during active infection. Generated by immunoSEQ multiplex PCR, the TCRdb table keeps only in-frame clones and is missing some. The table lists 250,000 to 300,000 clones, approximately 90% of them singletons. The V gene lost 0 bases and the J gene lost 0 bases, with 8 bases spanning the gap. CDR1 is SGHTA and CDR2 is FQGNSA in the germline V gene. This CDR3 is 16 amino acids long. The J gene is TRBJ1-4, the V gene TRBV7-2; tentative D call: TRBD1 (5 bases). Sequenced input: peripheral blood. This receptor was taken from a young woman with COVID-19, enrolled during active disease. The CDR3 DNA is TGTGCCAGCAGCTTAGCAGGGGATCCAACTAATGAAAAACTGTTTTTT. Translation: CASSLAGDPTNEKLFF.